The clone carrying this T cell receptor beta chain has more than one count but fewer than ten. The entry originates in a study of T cells after yellow fever vaccination. Each CDR3 protein is one row after TCRdb ran MiXCR on the 5' RACE reads. The sample has about 340,000 distinct CDR3 sequences; roughly an eighth are singletons. The material sequenced was CD4+ T cells sorted from PBMCs, taken 15 days after the yellow fever booster vaccination. The receptor was isolated from a man in his late teens or twenties who received the YFV17D yellow fever vaccine.

The CDR3 DNA reads as TGCGCCAGCAGCCGCTGGGACACAGATACGCAGTATTTT. Protein: CASSRWDTDTQYF. The rearrangement joins TRBV5-1 to TRBJ2-3; D is undetermined. The germline CDR1 and CDR2 sequences are SGHRS and YFSETQ. Between the trimmed V and J ends, which lost 4 bases and 2 bases, there was a span of 8 bases. The CDR3 length is 13 residues.